Below, 28 T cell receptor beta chains from the same sample are listed, as sequenced in a study of neurological immune-mediated disorders (dated by TCRdb to between 2017 and 2020). The library was obtained by 5' RACE. Sequencing used an Illumina HiSeq 2500. In-frame beta chains were kept once TCRdb had trimmed the public reads at Q25 with fastp and called clones with MiXCR. Duplicate CDR3 protein sequences are folded into a single record with the most common DNA and genes. This sample has roughly 36,000 distinct CDR3 sequences in its table, and approximately 7.2% of those were observed once. In total, the top ten clones hold around 6% of the sample. The sequenced sample consisted of CD4+ T cells from blood. These receptor sequences come from a man aged 50 to 60 in good health.

This clonotype showed up just a few times. The chain couples TRBV11-2 to TRBJ2-1, with 10 bases fitting TRBD2. Germline V gene sequence: CDR1 SGHAT, CDR2 FQNNGV. The CDR3 loop spans 16 amino acids. The J segment lost 8 bases and the V segment lost 5 bases, leaving 12 bases of the junction unmatched. CDR3 bases: TGTGCCAGCAGCCCCCTGAGCGGGAGGGGAGTCGATGAGCAGTTCTTC. This translates into CASSPLSGRGVDEQFF.

This clonotype was observed at least ten times. CDR3 sequence (DNA): TGTGCCAGCAGCCAGGGTCTGGGGACCCACTACGAGCAGTACTTC. It specifies CASSQGLGTHYEQYF. J is TRBJ2-7 and V is TRBV7-8; D is tentatively TRBD1 or TRBD2 (5 bases each). The CDR3 has 15 residues. Trimming removed 5 bases at V and 3 bases at J, with 17 bases between. CDR1 is SGHVS, CDR2 FQNEAQ, per germline.

This clonotype was seen repeatedly, ten times or more. The J gene is TRBJ2-1, the V gene TRBV5-6; a possible D gene is TRBD1 (5 bases). There are 15 residues in the CDR3. In germline, CDR1 is SGHDT, CDR2 YYEEEE. Trimming stripped 2 bases from V and 3 bases from J, with 12 bases between. CDR3 sequence (DNA): TGTGCCAGCAGCTTTTTGGAAGGGGTCTACAATGAGCAGTTCTTC. It translates to CASSFLEGVYNEQFF.

This clonotype was observed at least ten times. The chain carries TRBV5-6 and TRBJ2-3, with D unresolved. V was clipped by 3 bases and J by 1 base, with 15 bases between them. Germline V CDR1 and CDR2: SGHDT, YYEEEE. The CDR3 has 16 amino acids. CDR3 sequence: CASSWSTGWGTDTQYF. The CDR3 DNA reads as TGTGCCAGCAGCTGGTCGACGGGCTGGGGCACAGATACGCAGTATTTT.

This clonotype occurred many times. The chain carries TRBV5-1 and TRBJ2-1; 8 bases are a match to TRBD2. V shed 6 bases, J shed 0 bases, and the junction held 8 bases outside the gene matches. CDR3 length equals 16 residues. CDR1 and CDR2 (germline): SGHRS, YFSETQ. As DNA, the CDR3 is TGCGCCAGCACCCCGGGAGGGGGGAGCTCCTACAATGAGCAGTTCTTC. This gives the protein CASTPGGGSSYNEQFF.

This clonotype came up many times. The chain links TRBV29-1 to TRBJ2-1, with TRBD1 identical over 7 bases. The CDR3 covers 17 residues. V gave up 6 bases and J gave up 1 base; unmatched junction bases: 15. Germline-derived CDR1 and CDR2 are SQVTM and ANQGSEA. CDR3 nucleotide sequence: TGCAGCGTCTCCGGGACAGCCTACGGGATTTCCTACAATGAGCAGTTCTTC. Encoded protein: CSVSGTAYGISYNEQFF.

In its sample, this clonotype was seen many times. The chain is built from TRBV15 and TRBJ2-1; the match to TRBD2 covers 7 bases. The germline gives CDR1 LNHNV, CDR2 YYDKDF (reference sequence). With 9 bases clipped from V and 6 bases from J, the junction kept 20 bases outside the gene matches. The CDR3 consists of 17 residues. DNA of the CDR3: TGTGCCACAGGGACTATTTATTTGGCTAGCGAGGGCAATGAGCAGTTCTTC. Translated, it gives CATGTIYLASEGNEQFF.

This clonotype was found many times. The chain uses TRBV4-1 and TRBJ2-1; D unclear. Germline-derived CDR1 and CDR2 are MGHRA and YSYEKL. Deletions cut 1 base from V and 7 bases from J, with 5 bases between. CDR3 length: 12 amino acids. For the CDR3, the DNA is TGCGCCAGCAGCCAAGTGTATAATGAGCAGTTCTTC. It yields the protein CASSQVYNEQFF.

This clonotype was found many times. This chain uses TRBV7-9 with TRBJ2-1; 8 nucleotides agree with TRBD1. Germline V gives CDR1 SEHNR, CDR2 FQNEAQ (reference sequence). V shed 1 base, J shed 9 bases, and the junction held 5 bases outside the gene matches. The CDR3 contains 14 residues. This CDR3 reads CASSLVAGGVEQFF. In nucleotides, the CDR3 is TGTGCCAGCAGCTTAGTCGCAGGGGGCGTTGAGCAGTTCTTC.

This clonotype occurred many times. CDR3 nucleotide sequence: TGTGCCAGCAGCCCCCTTGGACAAATTGAAGCTTTCTTT. This encodes CASSPLGQIEAFF. The rearrangement joins TRBV5-5 to TRBJ1-1, with D perhaps matching TRBD1 (5 bases). This CDR3 comprises 13 residues. Germline V gene lookup returns CDR1 SGHKS and CDR2 YYEKEE (reference sequence). The V gene lost 4 bases and the J gene lost 7 bases, with 14 bases spanning the gap.

This clonotype was picked up many times. The chain links TRBV7-9 to TRBJ2-1, with TRBD2 as a possible D gene (5 bases). The V end was cut by 1 base, the J end by 3 bases, with 10 bases between. The CDR3 runs 15 residues. The germline V gene encodes CDR1 SEHNR and CDR2 FQNEAQ (reference sequence). This chain's CDR3 is CASSLELASYNEQFF. The CDR3 DNA reads TGTGCCAGCAGCTTAGAGCTAGCTAGCTACAATGAGCAGTTCTTC.

This clonotype showed up many times. The chain employs TRBV14 and TRBJ1-1; 7 nucleotides line up with TRBD1. Germline V gene data show CDR1 as SGHDN and CDR2 as FVKESK. CDR3 length equals 14 residues. V shed 4 bases and J 4 bases; nucleotides not matched to a gene: 6. The CDR3 region has the DNA TGTGCCAGCAGCCGCCACAGGGGTGGCACTGAAGCTTTCTTT. It yields the protein CASSRHRGGTEAFF.

This clonotype was counted many times. The chain has TRBV20-1 and TRBJ2-1; D gene ambiguous. The CDR3 contains 13 residues. Per the germline V gene, CDR1 is DFQATT and CDR2 is SNEGSKA (reference sequence). Trimming removed 2 bases from V and 4 bases from J, with 9 bases in between. The chain's CDR3 is CSARKSAYNEQFF. The CDR3 nucleotides read TGCAGTGCTAGAAAGTCCGCTTACAATGAGCAGTTCTTC.

V and J are TRBV3-1 and TRBJ2-5, with D tentatively TRBD1 (6 bases). The CDR3 extends over 16 amino acids. CDR1 LGHDT and CDR2 YNNKEL come from the germline V gene (reference sequence). Between the trimmed V and J ends, which lost 6 bases and 2 bases, there was a span of 19 bases. The CDR3 bases are TGTGCCAGCAGGCCAGAAGGGGGTCGGAGACAAGAGACCCAGTACTTC. This gives the protein CASRPEGGRRQETQYF.

The chain has TRBV12-3 or TRBV12-4 and TRBJ2-1; TRBD2 is a possible D gene (6 bases). The CDR3 has 12 residues. V shed 6 bases and J shed 6 bases, with 9 bases lying between them. In nucleotides, the CDR3 is TGTGCCAGCAGCCCGACTAGCAATGAGCAGTTCTTC. This sequence encodes CASSPTSNEQFF.

This clonotype occurred many times. The CDR3 reads CASSSRLVLSYEQYF. CDR3 sequence (DNA): TGTGCCAGCAGCTCCCGACTCGTACTCTCCTACGAGCAGTACTTC. This chain uses TRBV7-2 with TRBJ2-7; D is ambiguous. Germline V gives CDR1 SGHTA, CDR2 FQGNSA. This CDR3 has 15 amino acids. V lost 4 bases and J lost 0, with 13 bases in between.

This clonotype has ten or more counts. The chain carries TRBV5-5 and TRBJ2-1; TRBD2 aligns across 12 bases. CDR3 length: 16 residues. Looked up from germline, CDR1 is SGHKS and CDR2 is YYEKEE (reference sequence). With V trimmed by 2 bases and J by 10 bases, 10 bases remained unmatched. The DNA of the CDR3 is TGTGCCAGCAGCTTAAGGACTAGCGGGGTGGTAGAGGAGCAGTTCTTC. Translated, it gives CASSLRTSGVVEEQFF.

This clonotype was counted many times. The V and J genes are TRBV7-2 and TRBJ2-3; D unresolved. CDR3 length: 14 amino acids. The germline CDR1 and CDR2 sequences are SGHTA and FQGNSA. Trimming took off 7 bases at V and 4 bases at J, with 15 bases between the two ends. The CDR3 sequence: CASTPLISPDTQYF. The DNA for the CDR3 is TGTGCCAGCACCCCCCTTATCTCTCCAGATACGCAGTATTTT.

This clonotype showed up many times. This chain uses TRBV6-5 with TRBJ1-5; 8 bases line up with TRBD1. V was clipped by 4 bases and J by 7 bases; unmatched bases: 12. The CDR3 has 16 residues. Germline V gene data show CDR1 as MNHEY and CDR2 as SVGAGI. The CDR3 protein is CASSSMPRTGIQPQHF. The CDR3, as DNA: TGTGCCAGCAGTTCCATGCCGAGGACAGGGATACAGCCCCAGCATTTT.

This clonotype was detected many times. The chain recombines TRBV5-5 with TRBJ2-7, with 9 bases lining up with TRBD2. The V and J ends lost 0 bases and 7 bases, in that order; junction bases with no gene match: 11. This CDR3 has 16 amino acids. Germline CDR1 SGHKS, CDR2 YYEKEE (reference sequence). CDR3 region: CASSLGIGTSSGEQYF. The CDR3 bases are TGTGCCAGCAGCTTGGGGATCGGGACTAGCTCAGGGGAGCAGTACTTC.

This clonotype was recorded at least ten times. The CDR3 DNA follows: TGCAGTGCTAGAGATTTTGCAGGGGGTTACGGTGAAGCTTTCTTT. This translates into CSARDFAGGYGEAFF. The chain couples TRBV20-1 to TRBJ1-1; 7 nucleotides match TRBD1. CDR1 and CDR2 from the germline V gene are DFQATT and SNEGSKA (reference sequence). CDR3 length: 15 amino acids. Trimming took 0 bases from V and 7 from J; bases not matched to a gene: 11.

This clonotype was seen ten or more times. The rearrangement uses TRBV20-1 and TRBJ1-2; D not certain. The CDR3 runs 12 residues. The ends were cut back, 0 bases at V and 3 bases at J, with 5 bases in the middle. Germline V CDR1 and CDR2: DFQATT, SNEGSKA (reference sequence). CDR3 residues: CSARDSDYGYTF. The CDR3 DNA reads as TGCAGTGCTAGAGATTCGGACTATGGCTACACCTTC.

The sample holds many counts of this clonotype. The chain joins TRBV3-1 to TRBJ2-3; D is possibly TRBD2 (6 bases). V lost 4 bases to trimming and J lost 6 bases, with 11 bases between them. Germline V gene lookup returns CDR1 LGHDT and CDR2 YNNKEL (reference sequence). The CDR3 has 13 amino acids. The chain's CDR3 is CASSRPRGDTQYF. The CDR3 nucleotides are TGTGCCAGCAGCCGGCCACGGGGGGATACGCAGTATTTT.

This clonotype has a count of ten or more. V gene TRBV7-2 combines with J gene TRBJ2-3; unclear D gene. CDR1 and CDR2 (germline): SGHTA, FQGNSA. V was trimmed by 4 bases and J by 2 bases, leaving 7 bases between them. This CDR3 has 13 residues. CDR3 residues: CASSYILTDTQYF. DNA of the CDR3: TGTGCCAGCAGCTACATTCTCACAGATACGCAGTATTTT.

There are many counts of this clonotype. V gene TRBV12-3 or TRBV12-4 combines with J gene TRBJ2-7, with TRBD2 identical over 9 bases. V trimming: 5 bases; J trimming: 5 bases; junction bases outside the gene matches: 13. This CDR3 region has 16 residues. The CDR3 DNA reads TGTGCCAGCAGTCCTGGGGTCTCGATAGCGGGGGACGAGCAGTACTTC. Amino acid sequence: CASSPGVSIAGDEQYF.

This clonotype was seen many times. The V and J genes are TRBV20-1 and TRBJ1-5; a possible D gene is TRBD1 (5 bases). V dropped 7 bases and J dropped 0 bases, with 16 bases sitting between them. Germline CDR1 and CDR2: DFQATT and SNEGSKA (reference sequence). The CDR3 loop spans 15 amino acids. CDR3 bases: TGCAGTGTCCGGGGGGAACAGAATAGCAATCAGCCCCAGCATTTT. It specifies CSVRGEQNSNQPQHF.

This clonotype has ten or more counts. The chain joins TRBV5-1 to TRBJ1-1; maybe TRBD1 (5 bases). Germline CDR1 and CDR2: SGHRS and YFSETQ. V was pared by 1 base and J by 4 bases, with 8 bases between. CDR3 size: 13 residues. The CDR3 loop reads CASSLWGSTEAFF. The CDR3 DNA follows: TGCGCCAGCAGCTTGTGGGGGAGCACTGAAGCTTTCTTT.

The chain joins TRBV19 to TRBJ1-5; perhaps TRBD1 as D (6 bases). Trimming shortened V by 4 bases and J by 11 bases, and 15 bases separated the two germline ends. This CDR3 has 13 residues. Germline V gene sequence: CDR1 LNHDA, CDR2 SQIVND (reference sequence). CDR3 sequence: CASSTLGRTAQHF. DNA of the CDR3: TGTGCCAGTAGTACCCTAGGACGGACAGCCCAGCATTTT.